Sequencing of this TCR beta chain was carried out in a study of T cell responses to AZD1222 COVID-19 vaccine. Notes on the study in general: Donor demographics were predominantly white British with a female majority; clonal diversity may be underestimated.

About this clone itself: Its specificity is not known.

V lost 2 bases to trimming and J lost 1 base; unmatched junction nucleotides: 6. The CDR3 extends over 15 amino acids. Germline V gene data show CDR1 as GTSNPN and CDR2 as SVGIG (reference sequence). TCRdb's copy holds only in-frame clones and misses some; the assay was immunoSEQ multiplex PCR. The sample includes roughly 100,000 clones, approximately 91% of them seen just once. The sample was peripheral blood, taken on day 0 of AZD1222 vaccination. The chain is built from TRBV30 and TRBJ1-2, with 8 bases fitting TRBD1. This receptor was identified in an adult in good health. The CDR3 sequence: CAWSPRTGFNYGYTF. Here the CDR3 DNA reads TGTGCCTGGAGTCCACGGACAGGGTTTAACTATGGCTACACCTTC.